This record concerns one TCR beta chain sequence. Per the study methods: Estimated nucleated cell counts came from reference gene primer amplification. The assay was immunoSEQ multiplex PCR, and TCRdb's table has in-frame clones only and misses some. The DNA gave D and trimming, while V, J and clone size come from that table. The sample has more than 250,000 clones; 70% to 90% are singletons. CDR1 is ENHRY, CDR2 SYGVKD, per germline. The CDR3 extends over 14 amino acids. V lost 0 bases and J 6 bases, leaving 11 bases between the germline ends. The data originate from a study of blood T cell repertoires in COVID-19. Study overall: The origin of the acute and convalescent COVID-19 samples was the United States, Italy and Spain. T cells, B-cell-depleted T cells, or PBMCs supplied cDNA or gDNA.

This TCR was sampled from a man in his late teens or twenties who had recovered from COVID-19. This sequence joins TRBV10-3 and TRBJ1-2; weak D call: TRBD1 (6 bases). Source material: peripheral blood. The CDR3 loop reads CAISESQGGDGYTF. The CDR3 nucleotides read TGTGCCATCAGTGAGTCACAGGGAGGGGATGGCTACACCTTC.